The present T cell receptor beta chain was sequenced within a study of cytomegalovirus exposure and HLA in healthy donors. The CDR3 sequence is 15 residues long. With 4 bases removed from V and 0 bases from J, the gap between germline ends came to 10 bases. From germline, CDR1 is SGHTA and CDR2 FQGNSA. Primers: 60 Vbeta forward and 13 Jbeta reverse. Generated by immunoSEQ multiplex PCR, the TCRdb table keeps only in-frame clones and is missing some. The sample includes 150,000 to 200,000 clones, 70% to 80% of them seen just once. The V and J genes are TRBV7-2 and TRBJ2-4; the D is unclear. Sequenced sample: PBMCs. The TCR comes from a woman aged 50 to 60 in good health and CMV-seronegative. The CDR3 nucleotides are TGTGCCAGCAGCTACTACCAACTAGCCAAAAACATTCAGTACTTC. It encodes CASSYYQLAKNIQYF.